The sequence of this TCR beta chain was determined in a study of T cells in Graves' hyperthyroidism and ophthalmopathy. Looking at the study overall: Peripheral blood was drawn at first diagnosis, prior to all treatment. Notes on the study in general: Model output signaled ophthalmopathy a median around 6.9 months ahead of onset.

This clonotype has ten or more counts. Its specificity is unknown. Germline V gene sequence: CDR1 SNHLY, CDR2 FYNNEI. Trimming took off 10 bases at V and 1 base at J, with 12 bases between the two ends. The CDR3 extends over 13 amino acids. Researchers amplified the TCR beta CDR3 regions from RNA transcripts. When the TCR CDR3 underwent first-round RT-PCR, the HTBI primer set was used. From the multiplex PCR reads, TCRdb called clonotypes with MiXCR, one entry per CDR3 protein. The table shows 350,000 to 400,000 distinct CDR3 sequences, with 14% to 15% occurring only once. When ophthalmopathy did not progress within 18 months, Graves' hyperthyroidism was considered stable. Disease duration under 2 months; hyperthyroidism patients were aged 18 to 65.

This clonotype originated in a woman between 25 and 40 years old with Graves' hyperthyroidism. The chain combines TRBV2 with TRBJ2-3; tentatively, D is TRBD2 (6 bases). Source material: blood. CDR3 sequence reads: CATSGRGTDTQYF. CDR3 sequence (DNA): TGTGCCACGAGCGGGCGGGGCACAGATACGCAGTATTTT.